The 8 T cell receptor beta chains below were found in one sample sequenced in a study of blood T cell repertoires in COVID-19. Some clones are missing from TCRdb's copy, which holds only in-frame ones; the method was immunoSEQ multiplex PCR. This sample yields approximately 280,000 clones, of which over 75% are seen a single time; 8% to 13% belongs to the top ten. Sequencing input: peripheral blood. These receptors all come from a woman in her seventies with acute or convalescent COVID-19.

The J gene is TRBJ1-5, the V gene TRBV12-3 or TRBV12-4, with D hard to call. This CDR3 spans 13 amino acids. V was cut by 5 bases and J by 5 bases, with 10 bases left in between. Here the CDR3 DNA reads TGTGCCAGCAGTGTAGGGAGGCATCAGCCCCAGCATTTT. Translation: CASSVGRHQPQHF.

This sequence joins TRBV7-3 and TRBJ1-1, with 8 bases fitting TRBD1. Looked up from germline, CDR1 is SGHTA and CDR2 is FQGTGA. The junction had 10 bases not matched to a gene; V was cut back by 4 bases and J by 6 bases. The CDR3 length is 15 residues. The CDR3, as DNA: TGTGCCAGCAGCTCTACCGGGACAGGTTCGTCTGAAGCTTTCTTT. Residues: CASSSTGTGSSEAFF.

The chain uses TRBV14 and TRBJ1-1; no reliable D call. Germline V gene sequence: CDR1 SGHDN, CDR2 FVKESK. The V end lost 4 bases, the J end lost 11 bases, and 5 bases lay between the germline ends. This CDR3 contains 9 residues. CDR3 in amino acids: CASSRGAFF. Written as DNA, the CDR3 is TGTGCCAGCAGCCGCGGTGCTTTCTTT.

The genes are TRBV6-6 and TRBJ2-7; D perhaps matches TRBD1 (6 bases). The germline V gene encodes CDR1 MNHNY and CDR2 SVGAGI (reference sequence). The ends were cut back, 0 bases at V and 5 bases at J, with 11 bases in the middle. This CDR3 comprises 14 residues. The CDR3: CASSYSGTWDEQYF. As DNA, the CDR3 is TGTGCCAGCAGTTACTCCGGGACATGGGACGAGCAGTACTTC.

This sequence joins TRBV10-3 and TRBJ2-1, with 8 bases fitting TRBD2. Germline assignment: CDR1 ENHRY and CDR2 SYGVKD. This CDR3 has 14 residues. V lost 7 bases to trimming and J lost 2 bases; unmatched junction nucleotides: 4. This CDR3 is CAIKGGGTYNEQFF. CDR3 nucleotides: TGTGCCATCAAAGGCGGGGGGACCTACAATGAGCAGTTCTTC.

This rearrangement joins TRBV5-4 to TRBJ1-5; D possibly corresponds to TRBD1 (5 bases). CDR1 is SGHNT, CDR2 YYREEE, per germline (reference sequence). Trimming left V 0 bases short and J 4 bases short, with 5 bases between. The CDR3 is made up of 13 amino acids. CDR3 sequence: CASSLAGNQPQHF. The CDR3 DNA is TGTGCCAGCAGCTTGGCAGGGAATCAGCCCCAGCATTTT.

This chain links TRBV5-4 with TRBJ2-2; D possibly corresponds to TRBD1 (5 bases). The CDR3 has 15 residues. With 4 bases removed from V and 1 base from J, the gap between germline ends came to 11 bases. CDR1 is SGHNT, CDR2 YYREEE, per germline (reference sequence). Here the CDR3 reads CASSPRTLNTGELFF. In DNA, the CDR3 is TGTGCCAGCAGCCCCCGGACATTGAACACCGGGGAGCTGTTTTTT.

The V and J genes are TRBV5-6 and TRBJ1-6; 9 bases match TRBD1. The V gene's germline CDR1 is SGHDT and CDR2 YYEEEE. The CDR3 spans 14 residues. The V gene end was trimmed by 4 bases and the J gene end by 7 bases; junction bases not matched to a gene: 3. CDR3 DNA sequence: TGTGCCAGCAGCCGTGACAGGGGGAATTCACCCCTCCACTTT. Translation gives CASSRDRGNSPLHF.